This TCR beta chain derives from a study of T cells in Graves' hyperthyroidism and ophthalmopathy. Study-wide context: Prior to any treatment, at the point of initial diagnosis, peripheral blood was collected. Notes on the study in general: The model identified upcoming ophthalmopathy a median approximately six months ahead of onset.

This clonotype was counted a few times. Its antigen is undetermined. Orbital computed tomography, thyroid ultrasound, serum thyroxine and TRAb, and clinical symptoms together informed the diagnoses. The PBMCs were sourced from fresh peripheral blood (less than 11 ml). RNA transcripts were the template for amplifying TCR beta CDR3 regions. With the HTBI primer set, the TCR CDR3 went through a first round of RT-PCR. TCRdb itself ran the multiplex PCR reads through MiXCR, one entry per CDR3 protein. The sample has 450,000 to 650,000 distinct CDR3 sequences; 14% are singletons. This receptor was taken from a woman aged 18-30 years with Graves' ophthalmopathy. The sequencing input was blood.

The CDR3 loop is CSAGGQGHTEAFF. The CDR3 DNA reads TGCAGTGCCGGGGGACAGGGACATACTGAAGCTTTCTTT. V is TRBV20-1 and J is TRBJ1-1; 9 bases line up with TRBD1. Germline V gene sequence: CDR1 DFQATT, CDR2 SNEGSKA (reference sequence). The V and J ends lost 6 bases and 5 bases, in that order; junction bases with no gene match: 7. This CDR3 is built from 13 residues.